This T cell receptor (beta chain) emerged from a study of blood T cell repertoires in COVID-19. About the study: The United States, Italy and Spain supplied acute and convalescent COVID-19 samples. T cells, B-cell-depleted T cells, or PBMCs provided the cDNA or gDNA that served as material.

The germline V gene has CDR1 LNHNV and CDR2 YYDKDF (reference sequence). The CDR3 covers 16 residues. V was trimmed by 0 bases and J by 0 bases, leaving 11 bases between them. This clone has just one count. Source study methods: The authors estimated nucleated cell counts from reference gene primer amplification. TCRdb keeps only in-frame clones here, not all; method: immunoSEQ multiplex PCR. The V and J calls and clone size were taken over from that table, and D and trimming were inferred from the DNA. The sample holds 100,000 or so clones, roughly 78% seen once. J is TRBJ1-1 and V is TRBV15; the D is unclear. The TCR was taken from a woman older than 75 with acute or convalescent COVID-19. Sequenced material: peripheral blood. The CDR3 sequence: CATSRDLGLMNTEAFF. Here the CDR3 DNA reads TGTGCCACCAGCAGAGATCTAGGACTTATGAACACTGAAGCTTTCTTT.